A few counts support the clone carrying this T cell receptor beta chain. The data belong to a study of blood T cell repertoires in COVID-19. Using immunoSEQ multiplex PCR, the repertoire was profiled, and TCRdb retains in-frame clones only, with some absent. The table lists 150,000 to 200,000 clones, 70% to 85% of them singletons, with approximately 13% in the top ten. Unmatched junction bases numbered 13, after V lost 1 base and J lost 6 bases. This CDR3 region has 17 residues. Germline CDR1 is SGHRS and CDR2 is YFSETQ. The receptor was isolated from a man between 50 and 59 years old who had recovered from COVID-19. The V and J genes are TRBV5-1 and TRBJ2-1, with 7 nucleotides matching TRBD1. Sample: peripheral blood. The CDR3 region is CASSLHRGRDLSNEQFF. In nucleotides, the CDR3 is TGCGCCAGCAGCTTGCACAGGGGCCGCGACCTCTCCAATGAGCAGTTCTTC. The variable domain in full, with the rest retrieved from reference TRBV5-1 and TRBJ2-1, is KAGVTQTPRYLIKTRGQQVTLSCSPISGHRSVSWYQQTPGQGLQFLFEYFSETQRNKGNFPGRFSGRQFSNSRSEMNVSTLELGDSALYLCASSLHRGRDLSNEQFFGPGTRLTVL.